This TCR beta chain emerged from a study of blood T cell repertoires in COVID-19. Turning to the study itself: The United States, Italy and Spain were the sources of the acute and convalescent COVID-19 samples. PBMCs, B-cell-depleted T cells, or T cells were the source of the cDNA or gDNA that made up the material.

As processed by the authors: Researchers report that nucleated cell counts were estimated from reference gene primer amplification. Some clones are missing from TCRdb's copy, which holds only in-frame ones; the method was immunoSEQ multiplex PCR. That table furnishes V, J and clone size, whereas the DNA furnished D and trimming. The sample holds a few hundred thousand clones, more than 70% seen once. The sequencing sample was made of peripheral blood. The sequence was obtained from an elderly woman with acute or convalescent COVID-19.

CDR3 DNA sequence: TGTGCCAGCAACTTCCCGACAGGGGGTGGGTATGGCTACACCTTC. Translation: CASNFPTGGGYGYTF. The V and J genes are TRBV28 and TRBJ1-2; 9 positions match TRBD1. V lost 7 bases, J lost 5 bases, and 11 bases stayed unmatched. The CDR3 loop spans 15 amino acids. In germline, CDR1 is MDHEN, CDR2 SYDVKM.